The 32 T cell receptor beta chains below all came from one sample that was sequenced in a study of graft-versus-host responses after intestinal transplantation. TCRdb's copy holds only in-frame clones and misses some; the assay was immunoSEQ multiplex PCR. This table holds 85,000 to 90,000 clones, about 91% found once. These TCRs' antigens remain unknown. Sequencing used unstimulated CD4+ T cells sorted from spleen or lymph node cells, obtained before transplant. These receptors all come from a human donor who was the organ donor for an intestinal transplant.

The rearrangement joins TRBV5-3 to TRBJ2-7; 8 bases line up with TRBD2. TRBV5-3 is given ORF status, its function remaining uncertain. Trimming took 5 bases from V and 2 from J; bases not matched to a gene: 9. CDR3 size: 15 residues. CDR3 sequence (DNA): TGTGCCAGAAGAGACGCAGGGACTAGAACCTACGAGCAGTACTTC. Protein sequence: CARRDAGTRTYEQYF.

The CDR3 protein is CASSLDVTDTQYF. CDR3 coding DNA: TGTGCCAGCAGCTTAGACGTCACAGATACGCAGTATTTT. The V gene is TRBV11-2, the J gene TRBJ2-3, with D unclear. This CDR3 has 13 residues. From germline, CDR1 is SGHAT and CDR2 FQNNGV. V was pared by 0 bases and J by 2 bases, with 3 bases between.

The chain recombines TRBV5-1 with TRBJ2-5; the match to TRBD1 covers 7 bases. Trimming at V came to 3 bases and at J to 4 bases, leaving 12 bases not matched to a gene. This CDR3 comprises 16 residues. Per germline, CDR1 SGHRS and CDR2 YFSETQ. CDR3: CASSSFIRQGRETQYF. CDR3 nucleotide sequence: TGCGCCAGCAGCTCCTTCATAAGACAGGGCCGAGAGACCCAGTACTTC.

The V gene is TRBV4-1, the J gene TRBJ1-1; the D gene is possibly TRBD1 (6 bases). The V and J ends lost 4 bases and 1 base respectively, with 13 bases between them. Germline values: CDR1 MGHRA, CDR2 YSYEKL. CDR3 length: 15 residues. The CDR3, as DNA: TGCGCCAGCAGCCCAACGGGACAAGGGAACACTGAAGCTTTCTTT. It translates to CASSPTGQGNTEAFF.

In its sample, this clone was seen once. The rearrangement uses TRBV12-5 and TRBJ2-5; 10 nucleotides agree with TRBD2. After removal of 0 bases from V and 7 bases from J, the junction contained 5 bases not matched to a gene. This CDR3 contains 15 residues. Germline V gene sequence: CDR1 LGHNT, CDR2 FRNRAP. CDR3 loop: CASGLVLAGVGTQYF. In DNA, the CDR3 is TGTGCTAGTGGTTTGGTGCTAGCGGGAGTTGGGACCCAGTACTTC. Full variable domain (rest looked up from reference TRBV12-5 and TRBJ2-5): DARVTQTPRHKVTEMGQEVTMRCQPILGHNTVFWYRQTMMQGLELLAYFRNRAPLDDSGMPKDRFSAEMPDATLATLKIQPSEPRDSAVYFCASGLVLAGVGTQYFGPGTRLLVL.

The chain carries TRBV9 and TRBJ2-3; 9 nucleotides agree with TRBD1. V was clipped by 2 bases and J by 5 bases; unmatched bases: 6. Germline V lookup: CDR1 SGDLS, CDR2 YYNGEE. The CDR3 totals 15 residues. As DNA, the CDR3 is TGTGCCAGCAGCGTCGACAGGGGGATGGTAGATACGCAGTATTTT. Its translation: CASSVDRGMVDTQYF.

The V gene is TRBV6-5, the J gene TRBJ1-2; 8 nucleotides match TRBD1. The CDR3 length is 15 residues. The ends lost 6 bases at V and 4 bases at J; junction bases unmatched: 10. The germline CDR1 and CDR2 sequences are MNHEY and SVGAGI. In nucleotides, the CDR3 is TGTGCCAGCAGCATCAACCCCCAGGGGGCCTATGGCTACACCTTC. It translates to CASSINPQGAYGYTF.

The J gene is TRBJ2-1, the V gene TRBV5-1, with 9 bases lining up with TRBD1. Germline loops: CDR1 SGHRS, CDR2 YFSETQ. The V gene end was trimmed by 3 bases and the J gene end by 1 base; junction bases not matched to a gene: 2. CDR3 length: 15 residues. CDR3 bases: TGCGCCAGCAGCTCGGGACAGGGATCCTACAATGAGCAGTTCTTC. Translation: CASSSGQGSYNEQFF.

The CDR3 sequence is CASSRTGNILTYEQYF. The DNA of the CDR3 is TGTGCCAGCAGTCGGACAGGGAATATACTCACCTACGAGCAGTACTTC. The J gene is TRBJ2-5, the V gene TRBV28, with TRBD1 matching 8 bases. The J call is doubtful: the DNA matches TRBJ2-7 better. The CDR3 runs to 16 residues. Germline V gives CDR1 MDHEN, CDR2 SYDVKM.

This rearrangement joins TRBV4-2 to TRBJ2-7; D is possibly TRBD2 (6 bases). This CDR3 comprises 16 residues. Trimming removed 3 bases at V and 5 bases at J, with 20 bases between. Germline V CDR1 and CDR2: LGHNA, YNFKEQ. CDR3 DNA: TGTGCCAGCAGCCAGGCCGGGACTGGAGCCCCCCACGAGCAGTACTTC. It yields the protein CASSQAGTGAPHEQYF.

The chain is built from TRBV15 and TRBJ1-5, with 7 nucleotides matching TRBD1. CDR1 is LNHNV, CDR2 YYDKDF, per germline (reference sequence). This CDR3 contains 16 residues. The J segment lost 5 bases and the V segment lost 0 bases, leaving 7 bases of the junction unmatched. The CDR3 sequence: CATSREVGGPHQPQHF. The DNA of the CDR3 is TGTGCCACCAGCAGAGAAGTAGGGGGCCCACATCAGCCCCAGCATTTT. The full variable domain, rest sourced from reference TRBV15 and TRBJ1-5, is DAMVIQNPRYQVTQFGKPVTLSCSQTLNHNVMYWYQQKSSQAPKLLFHYYDKDFNNEADTPDNFQSRRPNTSFCFLDIRSPGLGDTAMYLCATSREVGGPHQPQHFGDGTRLSIL.

The sample holds one count of this clone. The DNA for the CDR3 is TGTGCCAGCAGCTTAGCAGGGGAGGTTGGAAACACCATATATTTT. Its protein product is CASSLAGEVGNTIYF. This chain uses TRBV7-9 with TRBJ1-3; D is possibly TRBD1 (5 bases). The CDR3 is 15 amino acids. With 0 bases removed from V and 3 bases from J, the gap between germline ends came to 9 bases. Per germline, CDR1 SEHNR and CDR2 FQNEAQ (reference sequence).

The gene calls are TRBV2 and TRBJ1-1; 7 nucleotides align to TRBD1. Trimming cost V 5 bases and J 2 bases; bases outside gene matches: 8. The CDR3 has 15 residues. Germline V gene data show CDR1 as SNHLY and CDR2 as FYNNEI. The CDR3 loop reads CASSTRTGSNTEAFF. CDR3 sequence (DNA): TGTGCCAGCAGTACTCGGACAGGCTCTAACACTGAAGCTTTCTTT.

The gene calls are TRBV9 and TRBJ1-1; D is unclear. The CDR3 extends over 14 amino acids. V was shortened by 2 bases and J by 0 bases, with 8 bases between the two germline ends. Germline V lookup: CDR1 SGDLS, CDR2 YYNGEE. The CDR3 sequence is CASSVGRLNTEAFF. Here the CDR3 DNA reads TGTGCCAGCAGCGTGGGCAGGCTGAACACTGAAGCTTTCTTT.

The V and J genes are TRBV11-2 and TRBJ2-2; 9 positions agree with TRBD2. V shed 1 base and J 7 bases; nucleotides not matched to a gene: 4. Germline V CDR1 and CDR2: SGHAT, FQNNGV. This CDR3 region has 15 residues. CDR3 sequence: CASSLGGLAGGELFF. The CDR3, as DNA: TGTGCCAGCAGCTTAGGGGGACTAGCCGGCGGGGAGCTGTTTTTT.

The V call is TRBV21-1, the J call TRBJ1-1. TRBV21-1 is termed a pseudogene. The CDR3 is 14 residues long. The DNA for the CDR3 is TGTGCCAGCAGCAAAGGAAATTGGAGGACCGAAGCTTTCTTT. This encodes CASSKGNWRTEAFF.

This clone appeared a single time. Other DNA sequences of this sample code for an identical CDR3. The chain uses TRBV19 and TRBJ2-7; 9 bases align to TRBD2. The CDR3 has 15 amino acids. From germline, CDR1 is LNHDA and CDR2 SQIVND (reference sequence). V dropped 10 bases and J dropped 3; count of bases not matched to a gene: 13. CDR3 region: CATPGVAGVGYEQYF. CDR3 nucleotide sequence: TGTGCCACCCCGGGGGTAGCGGGAGTGGGCTACGAGCAGTACTTC.

This sequence joins TRBV10-2 and TRBJ2-3; 11 nucleotides match TRBD2. The ends lost 6 bases at V and 2 bases at J; junction bases unmatched: 4. From germline, CDR1 is WSHSY and CDR2 SAAADI. This CDR3 is 15 amino acids long. The CDR3 nucleotides read TGCGCCAGCAGAGGGACTAGCGGTTACACAGATACGCAGTATTTT. Translating gives CASRGTSGYTDTQYF.

This chain links TRBV10-3 with TRBJ1-2, with TRBD1 matching over 7 bases. The J segment lost 4 bases and the V segment lost 6 bases, leaving 8 bases of the junction unmatched. The CDR3 has 14 residues. From germline, CDR1 is ENHRY and CDR2 SYGVKD. In DNA, the CDR3 is TGTGCCATCAGCGCCGGGACAGATGTCTATGGCTACACCTTC. Protein sequence: CAISAGTDVYGYTF.

This clone was recorded only once. The V call is TRBV5-6, the J call TRBJ2-6; D is ambiguous. The V gene lost 6 bases and the J gene lost 1 base, with 14 bases spanning the gap. There are 16 residues in the CDR3. Germline V CDR1 and CDR2: SGHDT, YYEEEE. The CDR3 protein is CASTRYLRSGANVLTF. Here the CDR3 DNA reads TGTGCCAGCACCCGTTATTTGAGGTCTGGGGCCAACGTCCTGACTTTC.

This chain connects TRBV7-9 to TRBJ2-1; possible D gene TRBD1, 5 bases. This CDR3 is 13 amino acids long. V lost 11 bases to trimming and J lost 0 bases, with 11 bases between them. CDR1 and CDR2 from the germline V gene are SEHNR and FQNEAQ (reference sequence). CDR3 bases: TGTGCCGGAACAGGCAGCTCCTACAATGAGCAGTTCTTC. Its protein product is CAGTGSSYNEQFF.

This clone has only one observation. Written as DNA, the CDR3 is TGTGCCAGCAGTCCCCAGGGGATTAGTAGCTACACCTTC. Translating gives CASSPQGISSYTF. The gene calls are TRBV27 and TRBJ1-2; D possibly corresponds to TRBD1 (6 bases). Per germline, CDR1 MNHEY and CDR2 SMNVEV (reference sequence). The CDR3 is 13 residues long. With 5 bases removed from V and 9 bases from J, the gap between germline ends came to 16 bases.

The chain combines TRBV7-2 with TRBJ2-7; the match to TRBD1 covers 12 bases. The CDR3 is 19 residues long. The V gene end was trimmed by 1 base and the J gene end by 5 bases; junction bases not matched to a gene: 15. Germline V gene sequence: CDR1 SGHTA, CDR2 FQGNSA. This CDR3 reads CASSLVYGTGGRVEDEQYF. DNA for the CDR3: TGTGCCAGCAGCTTAGTTTATGGGACAGGGGGCCGGGTCGAGGACGAGCAGTACTTC.

J is TRBJ2-5 and V is TRBV7-2; D possibly corresponds to TRBD2 (6 bases). V gave up 2 bases and J gave up 1 base, with 14 bases separating them. The V gene's germline CDR1 is SGHTA and CDR2 FQGNSA. The CDR3 contains 16 residues. Here the CDR3 DNA reads TGTGCCAGCAGCTTAAGTCCAACGCGGGGCCAAGAGACCCAGTACTTC. Protein product: CASSLSPTRGQETQYF. The full variable domain, in which reference TRBV7-2 and TRBJ2-5 provide the parts outside the CDR3, is GAGVSQSPSNKVTEKGKDVELRCDPISGHTALYWYRQSLGQGLEFLIYFQGNSAPDKSGLPSDRFSAERTGGSVSTLTIQRTQQEDSAVYLCASSLSPTRGQETQYFGPGTRLLVL.

This chain connects TRBV19 to TRBJ1-2; 10 nucleotides agree with TRBD1. Germline-derived CDR1 and CDR2 are LNHDA and SQIVND (reference sequence). This CDR3 comprises 15 residues. The J segment lost 4 bases and the V segment lost 7 bases, leaving 9 bases of the junction unmatched. The CDR3 nucleotides are TGTGCCAGTATTGGGACAGGGGACGGAGGCTATGGCTACACCTTC. It yields the protein CASIGTGDGGYGYTF.

This chain connects TRBV7-3 to TRBJ2-3, with 7 bases aligning to TRBD2. With V trimmed by 1 base and J by 4 bases, 5 bases remained unmatched. Germline CDR1 reads SGHTA; CDR2 reads FQGTGA. The CDR3 runs to 15 residues. In nucleotides, the CDR3 is TGTGCCAGCAGCTTAAAACGTGGGGGGGCAGATACGCAGTATTTT. It translates to CASSLKRGGADTQYF.

V usage is TRBV12-1 and J usage is TRBJ1-1. TRBV12-1 constitutes a pseudogene. CDR3 length: 17 amino acids. The DNA for the CDR3 is TGTGCCAGCAGCTTTGCTGGGTCGGGGGAGTCGGACACTGAAGCTTTCTTT. Translating it yields CASSFAGSGESDTEAFF.

The chain employs TRBV6-6 and TRBJ1-2; 7 bases are a match to TRBD1. Per germline, CDR1 MNHNY and CDR2 SVGAGI (reference sequence). V lost 4 bases, J lost 4 bases, and 12 bases stayed unmatched. CDR3 length equals 16 residues. CDR3 loop: CASSSERRQGGYGYTF. The CDR3 DNA follows: TGTGCCAGCAGTTCAGAACGCCGACAGGGAGGCTATGGCTACACCTTC.

The CDR3 sequence is CASSVGWTGPGETQYF. In nucleotides, the CDR3 is TGTGCCAGCAGCGTAGGTTGGACAGGGCCAGGGGAGACCCAGTACTTC. J is TRBJ2-5 and V is TRBV9, with 8 bases matching TRBD1. The V gene's germline CDR1 is SGDLS and CDR2 YYNGEE. The ends lost 0 bases at V and 5 bases at J; junction bases unmatched: 9. This CDR3 has 16 residues.

The chain links TRBV11-2 to TRBJ1-2, with D unresolved. The germline V gene encodes CDR1 SGHAT and CDR2 FQNNGV. The V and J ends lost 2 bases and 2 bases respectively, with 6 bases between them. This CDR3 is built from 13 residues. In DNA form, the CDR3 reads TGTGCCAGCAGCTTAATCGGGAACTATGGCTACACCTTC. This encodes CASSLIGNYGYTF.

The chain uses TRBV5-1 and TRBJ2-1; D unclear. The V gene's germline CDR1 is SGHRS and CDR2 YFSETQ. V was shortened by 1 base and J by 7 bases, with 6 bases between the two germline ends. The CDR3 loop spans 12 amino acids. The CDR3 coding sequence is TGCGCCAGCAGCTTGAACTCAAATGAGCAGTTCTTC. It is translated as CASSLNSNEQFF. Full variable domain (missing parts from reference TRBV5-1 and TRBJ2-1): KAGVTQTPRYLIKTRGQQVTLSCSPISGHRSVSWYQQTPGQGLQFLFEYFSETQRNKGNFPGRFSGRQFSNSRSEMNVSTLELGDSALYLCASSLNSNEQFFGPGTRLTVL.

V gene TRBV29-1 combines with J gene TRBJ2-1; TRBD2 agrees at 12 bases. Per germline, CDR1 SQVTM and CDR2 ANQGSEA. V dropped 7 bases and J dropped 1; count of bases not matched to a gene: 8. This CDR3 region has 16 residues. CDR3 loop: CSAVGLAGGSYNEQFF. CDR3 DNA: TGCAGCGCCGTCGGCCTAGCGGGAGGGTCCTACAATGAGCAGTTCTTC.